A single sample gave rise to the 3 T cell receptor beta chains below, sequenced in a study of blood T cell repertoires in COVID-19. The data were produced by immunoSEQ multiplex PCR, yet TCRdb's version contains in-frame clones alone and is incomplete. The data hold 200,000 or so clones, with roughly 80% observed a single time. Sequenced input: PBMCs or T cells enriched from blood (not recorded which). Receptors originate from a woman between 40 and 50 years old with acute COVID-19.

The rearrangement joins TRBV5-6 to TRBJ2-5; no reliable D call. V was cut by 4 bases and J by 5 bases, with 12 bases left in between. The germline V gene has CDR1 SGHDT and CDR2 YYEEEE. This CDR3 has 13 amino acids. The CDR3 here is CASSHGPAETQYF. CDR3 nucleotide sequence: TGTGCCAGCAGCCACGGTCCCGCGGAGACCCAGTACTTC.

The chain uses TRBV20-1 and TRBJ2-3; 11 bases are shared with TRBD2. Trimming took 3 bases from V and 5 from J; bases not matched to a gene: 7. In germline, CDR1 is DFQATT, CDR2 SNEGSKA (reference sequence). The CDR3 extends over 15 amino acids. This CDR3 reads CSASSSGRAGDTQYF. The CDR3 coding sequence is TGCAGTGCTAGTAGTAGCGGGAGGGCCGGAGATACGCAGTATTTT.

The chain couples TRBV5-1 to TRBJ2-1; 11 bases map to TRBD2. Germline CDR1 is SGHRS and CDR2 is YFSETQ. With V trimmed by 4 bases and J by 9 bases, 12 bases remained unmatched. The CDR3 length is 16 residues. The DNA of the CDR3 is TGCGCCAGCAGCCTGGGGGCTAGCGGGAGGCCCGGTGAGCAGTTCTTC. As protein: CASSLGASGRPGEQFF.